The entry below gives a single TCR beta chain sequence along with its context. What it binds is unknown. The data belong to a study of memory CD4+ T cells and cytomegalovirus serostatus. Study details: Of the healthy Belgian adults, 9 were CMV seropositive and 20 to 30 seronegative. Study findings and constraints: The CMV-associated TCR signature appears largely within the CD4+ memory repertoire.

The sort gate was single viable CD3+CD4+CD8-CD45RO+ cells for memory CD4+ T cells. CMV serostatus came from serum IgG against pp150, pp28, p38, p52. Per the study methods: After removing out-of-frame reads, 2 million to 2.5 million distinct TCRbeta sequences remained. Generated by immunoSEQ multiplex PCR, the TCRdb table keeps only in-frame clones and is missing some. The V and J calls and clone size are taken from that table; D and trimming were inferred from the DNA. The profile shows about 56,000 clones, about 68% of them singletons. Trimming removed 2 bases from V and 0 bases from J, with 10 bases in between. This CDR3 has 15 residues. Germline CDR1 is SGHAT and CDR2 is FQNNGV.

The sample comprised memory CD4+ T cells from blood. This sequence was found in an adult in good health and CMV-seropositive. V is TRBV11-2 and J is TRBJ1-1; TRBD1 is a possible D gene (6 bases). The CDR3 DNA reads TGTGCCAGCAGCTTAATCGGGGGCATGAACACTGAAGCTTTCTTT. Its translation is CASSLIGGMNTEAFF.